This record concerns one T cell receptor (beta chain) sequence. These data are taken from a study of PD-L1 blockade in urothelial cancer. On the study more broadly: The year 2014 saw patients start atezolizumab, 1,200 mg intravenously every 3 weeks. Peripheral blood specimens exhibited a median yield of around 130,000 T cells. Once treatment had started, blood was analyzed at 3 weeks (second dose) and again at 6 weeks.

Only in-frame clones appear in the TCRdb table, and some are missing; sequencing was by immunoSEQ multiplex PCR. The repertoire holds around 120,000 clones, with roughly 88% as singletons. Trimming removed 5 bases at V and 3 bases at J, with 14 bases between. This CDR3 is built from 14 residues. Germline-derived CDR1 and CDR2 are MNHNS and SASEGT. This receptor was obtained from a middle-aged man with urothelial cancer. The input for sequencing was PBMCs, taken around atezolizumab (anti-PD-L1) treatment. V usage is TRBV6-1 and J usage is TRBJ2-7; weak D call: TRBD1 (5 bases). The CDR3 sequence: CASSYSIQGYEQYF. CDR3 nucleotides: TGTGCCAGCAGTTATTCTATTCAGGGCTACGAGCAGTACTTC.